Following are 25 T cell receptor beta chains from one sample sequenced in a study of T cells in Graves' hyperthyroidism and ophthalmopathy. What was amplified from RNA transcripts were TCR beta CDR3 regions. The HTBI set primed first-round TCR CDR3 RT-PCR. TCRdb re-analysed the multiplex PCR reads in MiXCR, keeping a single row per CDR3 protein. In the table there are hundreds of thousands of distinct CDR3 sequences, around 39% of which are singletons. Sequenced sample: blood. These receptors were taken from a man aged 18 to 30 with Graves' hyperthyroidism.

This chain joins TRBV13 and TRBJ1-4; maybe TRBD1 (6 bases). CDR3 length: 14 residues. The germline V and J ends were trimmed by 5 bases and 8 bases, with 15 bases remaining between them. From germline, CDR1 is PRHDT and CDR2 FYEKMQ (reference sequence). CDR3 sequence: CASSLAGAREKLFF. CDR3 nucleotides: TGTGCCAGCAGCCTAGCGGGGGCTCGGGAAAAACTGTTTTTT. Filled out from reference TRBV13 and TRBJ1-4, the complete variable domain reads AAGVIQSPRHLIKEKRETATLKCYPIPRHDTVYWYQQGPGQDPQFLISFYEKMQSDKGSIPDRFSAQQFSDYHSELNMSSLELGDSALYFCASSLAGAREKLFFGSGTQLSVL.

In regard to this clonotype: At one of its ends the junction is not consistent with the germline gene, which may arise from a read error. V usage is TRBV2 and J usage is TRBJ2-5; 7 bases map to TRBD1. Germline V gene lookup returns CDR1 SNHLY and CDR2 FYNNEI. CDR3 length: 14 amino acids. The CDR3 sequence is CACSTTGSDETQYF. The CDR3 DNA follows: TGTGCCTGCAGTACGACAGGGTCCGACGAGACCCAGTACTTC.

The CDR3 here is CSASEGNTGEQYF. CDR3 sequence (DNA): TGCAGTGCTAGTGAAGGAAACACCGGGGAGCAGTACTTC. V gene TRBV20-1 combines with J gene TRBJ2-7; D is unresolved. The V end was cut by 3 bases, the J end by 7 bases, with 16 bases between. CDR1 is DFQATT and CDR2 is SNEGSKA in the germline V gene (reference sequence). The CDR3 totals 13 residues.

The table lists this clonotype with many counts. The chain uses TRBV25-1 and TRBJ2-7; D may correspond to TRBD1 or TRBD2 (5 bases each). Trimming took off 8 bases at V and 8 bases at J, with 16 bases between the two ends. CDR1 MGHDK and CDR2 SYGVNS come from the germline V gene. The CDR3 has 12 amino acids. The CDR3 sequence: CASSRDQGQQYF. The CDR3 nucleotides are TGTGCCAGCTCCCGGGACCAGGGACAGCAGTACTTC.

This clonotype was observed at least ten times. V gene TRBV9 combines with J gene TRBJ1-6; 8 positions match TRBD1. Germline CDR1 and CDR2: SGDLS and YYNGEE. The CDR3 length is 13 residues. With 4 bases clipped from V and 7 bases from J, the junction kept 1 base outside the gene matches. The CDR3 reads CASSRDRNSPLHF. CDR3 coding DNA: TGTGCCAGCAGCCGGGACAGGAATTCACCCCTCCACTTT.

V gene TRBV7-2 combines with J gene TRBJ2-7; 12 positions match TRBD1. J was trimmed by 1 base and V by 3 bases; bases with no gene match: 4. The germline gives CDR1 SGHTA, CDR2 FQGNSA. There are 16 residues in the CDR3. This chain's CDR3 is CASSFAGQGASYEQYF. CDR3 sequence (DNA): TGTGCCAGCAGCTTCGCGGGACAGGGGGCTTCCTACGAGCAGTACTTC.

This clonotype has a single count. J is TRBJ1-2 and V is TRBV11-2, with D perhaps matching TRBD1 (6 bases). This CDR3 is built from 16 residues. The germline V gene has CDR1 SGHAT and CDR2 FQNNGV. V lost 6 bases and J 6 bases, leaving 23 bases between the germline ends. The CDR3, as DNA: TGTGCCAGCAGTTCCGACCGGGGGGCGGGGGTCGATGGCTACACCTTC. Translation gives CASSSDRGAGVDGYTF.

The chain links TRBV5-1 to TRBJ1-1; 7 bases agree with TRBD1. This CDR3 has 13 residues. V shed 1 base, J shed 5 bases, and the junction held 2 bases outside the gene matches. Germline CDR1 SGHRS, CDR2 YFSETQ. As DNA, the CDR3 is TGCGCCAGCAGCTTGCGGGACAGTACTGAAGCTTTCTTT. Translated: CASSLRDSTEAFF.

This clonotype was seen many times. The genes are TRBV7-2 and TRBJ1-2; D gene unclear. CDR3 size: 15 residues. Germline V gene data show CDR1 as SGHTA and CDR2 as FQGNSA. V was clipped by 5 bases and J by 4 bases, with 17 bases between them. The DNA for the CDR3 is TGTGCCAGCAGCCAGAGGAGGGCCGGGCTCTATGGCTACACCTTC. Protein sequence: CASSQRRAGLYGYTF.

The V call is TRBV2, the J call TRBJ2-5; 7 nucleotides align to TRBD2. From germline, CDR1 is SNHLY and CDR2 FYNNEI. The J segment lost 3 bases and the V segment lost 6 bases, leaving 4 bases of the junction unmatched. The CDR3 is 13 residues long. The CDR3 DNA reads TGTGCCAGCAGCGGGGACTACAAAGAGACCCAGTACTTC. Amino acids: CASSGDYKETQYF.

Ten or more counts support this clonotype. The chain is built from TRBV12-3 or TRBV12-4 and TRBJ1-1; D is undetermined. The CDR3 runs to 11 residues. Trimming stripped 5 bases from V and 7 bases from J, with 8 bases between. CDR3 bases: TGTGCCAGCAGTGCCGTGGGTGAAGCTTTCTTT. This codes for CASSAVGEAFF.

The chain employs TRBV5-1 and TRBJ1-1, with TRBD1 as a possible D gene (6 bases). Germline CDR1 is SGHRS and CDR2 is YFSETQ. V was cut by 4 bases and J by 0 bases, with 19 bases left in between. This CDR3 is 17 amino acids long. CDR3 residues: CASSDLRGGRMNTEAFF. In DNA, the CDR3 is TGCGCCAGCAGCGACCTAAGAGGGGGGAGAATGAACACTGAAGCTTTCTTT.

This clonotype turned up a few times. V is TRBV6-5 and J is TRBJ2-5; 7 bases align to TRBD2. Germline values: CDR1 MNHEY, CDR2 SVGAGI. This CDR3 is built from 12 residues. J was trimmed by 5 bases and V by 7 bases; bases with no gene match: 4. The CDR3 region has the DNA TGTGCCAGCACCGTCGGGGGGGAGACCCAGTACTTC. Amino acids: CASTVGGETQYF.

The chain employs TRBV20-1 and TRBJ2-7; 12 bases fit TRBD1. Germline CDR1 is DFQATT and CDR2 is SNEGSKA (reference sequence). This CDR3 has 13 residues. The V segment lost 6 bases and the J segment 4 bases; nucleotides outside the gene matches: 4. The CDR3 sequence is CSAEGQGAYEQYF. The CDR3 nucleotides read TGCAGTGCCGAGGGACAGGGGGCATACGAGCAGTACTTC.

The table lists this clonotype with a few counts. The V gene is TRBV11-2, the J gene TRBJ2-7; possibly TRBD1 or TRBD2 for D (7 bases each). Per germline, CDR1 SGHAT and CDR2 FQNNGV. V lost 7 bases and J lost 5, with 18 bases in between. The CDR3 sequence is 14 residues long. The CDR3 nucleotides read TGTGCCAGCACATCAGGGGGGGAATACAACGAGCAGTACTTC. It is translated as CASTSGGEYNEQYF. The whole variable domain, remainder taken from reference TRBV11-2 and TRBJ2-7, is EAGVAQSPRYKIIEKRQSVAFWCNPISGHATLYWYQQILGQGPKLLIQFQNNGVVDDSQLPKDRFSAERLKGVDSTLKIQPAKLEDSAVYLCASTSGGEYNEQYFGPGTRLTVT.

Comment on this clonotype: Germline is not matched at one junction end, which may reflect a read error. The rearrangement links TRBV7-2 to TRBJ1-2, with D unclear. This CDR3 has 15 amino acids. Germline CDR1 reads SGHTA; CDR2 reads FQGNSA. The DNA for the CDR3 is TGTGCCAACAGCTTATTGTATAGGGAGACCTATGGCTACACCTTC. It translates to CANSLLYRETYGYTF.

CDR3 sequence (DNA): TGTGCCAGCAGCCCAGAAGGGACAGGGGCGAATCAGCCCCAGCATTTT. Protein: CASSPEGTGANQPQHF. This chain uses TRBV7-2 with TRBJ1-5; 10 bases match TRBD1. Trimming removed 5 bases from V and 4 bases from J; junction bases left unmatched: 8. The CDR3 runs 16 residues. Germline V gene sequence: CDR1 SGHTA, CDR2 FQGNSA.

This rearrangement joins TRBV12-3 or TRBV12-4 to TRBJ2-7; maybe TRBD1 (6 bases). CDR3 length equals 14 residues. Trimming shortened V by 5 bases and J by 4 bases, and 15 bases separated the two germline ends. CDR3 DNA sequence: TGTGCCAGCAGTCCACACAGGGTCCCTTACGAGCAGTACTTC. It translates to CASSPHRVPYEQYF.

This clonotype was seen at least ten times. The CDR3 nucleotides are TGCGCCAGCAGCGTTCCCCCGGGCACGCGCTCCTACGAGCAGTACTTC. This codes for CASSVPPGTRSYEQYF. This rearrangement joins TRBV10-1 to TRBJ2-7; D not resolved. Deletions cut 6 bases from V and 0 bases from J, with 18 bases between. The CDR3 sequence is 16 residues long. In germline, CDR1 is WNHNN, CDR2 SYGVQD (reference sequence).

This clonotype appeared a few times. The genes are TRBV4-3 and TRBJ1-2; D remains ambiguous. Germline-derived CDR1 and CDR2 are LGHNA and YSLEER. The CDR3 loop spans 13 amino acids. Trimming cost V 4 bases and J 2 bases, with 8 bases left between them. The CDR3 region has the DNA TGCGCCAGCAGCCCGACGGAGAACTATGGCTACACCTTC. Translation: CASSPTENYGYTF.

The chain links TRBV20-1 to TRBJ2-7, with D perhaps TRBD2 (6 bases). Trimming took 6 bases from V and 2 from J, leaving 17 bases between them. The germline CDR1 and CDR2 sequences are DFQATT and SNEGSKA (reference sequence). The CDR3 is 14 amino acids. The CDR3 nucleotides read TGCAGTGCCACCACCGGGACTGAACCCTACGAGCAGTACTTC. Its protein is CSATTGTEPYEQYF.

This clonotype was seen a handful of times. CDR3 residues: CASSSLPPEETQYF. DNA of the CDR3: TGTGCCAGCAGCTCCCTCCCCCCCGAAGAGACCCAGTACTTC. This chain uses TRBV7-4 with TRBJ2-5; D uncertain. Germline loops: CDR1 SGHVT, CDR2 SQSDAQ. V was clipped by 4 bases and J by 3 bases, with 12 bases between them. The CDR3 has 14 amino acids.

This clonotype was seen ten or more times. This chain uses TRBV9 with TRBJ1-5, with D possibly matching TRBD1 (5 bases). The CDR3 is 14 amino acids. The V gene's germline CDR1 is SGDLS and CDR2 YYNGEE. V was shortened by 0 bases and J by 6 bases, with 10 bases between the two germline ends. In DNA, the CDR3 is TGTGCCAGCAGCGTAGCACAGGCCACTCAGCCCCAGCATTTT. Translation gives CASSVAQATQPQHF.

Worth noting for this clonotype: This may be a read error, as it is one base from a much larger clone. This chain connects TRBV2 to TRBJ2-7; D is uncertain. This CDR3 comprises 12 residues. CDR1 and CDR2 from the germline V gene are SNHLY and FYNNEI. The CDR3 is CDIRAGWDEQYF. As DNA, the CDR3 is TGTGACATCCGAGCCGGATGGGACGAGCAGTACTTC.

Many counts were recorded for this clonotype. The rearrangement links TRBV2 to TRBJ2-7, with 8 bases aligning to TRBD1. The V gene's germline CDR1 is SNHLY and CDR2 FYNNEI. V lost 3 bases, J lost 3 bases, and 7 bases stayed unmatched. This CDR3 contains 15 residues. The CDR3 DNA reads as TGTGCCAGCAGTGACCAGGGGGCGTTGGGCTACGAGCAGTACTTC. It translates to CASSDQGALGYEQYF.